Sequencing of this T cell receptor beta chain was carried out in a study of memory CD4+ T cells and cytomegalovirus serostatus. About the research overall: Donors were healthy Belgian adults, about ten CMV seropositive and roughly 25 seronegative.

The sort gate was single viable CD3+CD4+CD8-CD45RO+ cells for memory CD4+ T cells. Profiling relied on immunoSEQ multiplex PCR, and the TCRdb table lists in-frame clones only, not all of them. The table includes roughly 48,000 clones, around four fifths detected once. The clonotype was recovered from an adult in good health and CMV-seropositive. Material: memory CD4+ T cells from blood.

The CDR3 sequence: CASSQEWGYTF. The CDR3 DNA reads as TGTGCCAGCAGCCAAGAGTGGGGCTACACCTTC. This chain links TRBV7-9 with TRBJ1-2; unclear D gene. This CDR3 is built from 11 residues. Germline V lookup: CDR1 SEHNR, CDR2 FQNEAQ (reference sequence). V shed 5 bases and J shed 8 bases, with 9 bases lying between them.